Presented here are 10 T cell receptor beta chains from one specimen sequenced in a study of OX40 agonist ivuxolimab in advanced cancers. Some clones are missing from TCRdb's copy, which holds only in-frame ones; the method was immunoSEQ multiplex PCR. Of 35,000 to 50,000 clones listed, approximately 84% are singletons. The sample was CD4+ or CD8+ T cells sorted from blood, taken in a trial of the OX40 agonist ivuxolimab. The receptors shown here come from an adult with an advanced solid tumor such as melanoma, head and neck, liver or kidney cancer.

The rearrangement uses TRBV30 and TRBJ1-4, with 8 bases that match TRBD1. Per germline, CDR1 GTSNPN and CDR2 SVGIG (reference sequence). V was clipped by 0 bases and J by 3 bases; unmatched bases: 3. CDR3 length equals 15 residues. DNA for the CDR3: TGTGCCTGGAGTGTACAGGGGGGCGCTAATGAAAAACTGTTTTTT. This encodes CAWSVQGGANEKLFF.

The chain combines TRBV28 with TRBJ1-1; D is uncertain. The CDR3 is 13 amino acids. V was shortened by 6 bases and J by 2 bases, with 10 bases between the two germline ends. CDR1 and CDR2 (germline): MDHEN, SYDVKM. The CDR3 DNA follows: TGTGCCAGCAGAAACGTTAGAAACACTGAAGCTTTCTTT. The encoded protein is CASRNVRNTEAFF.

The J gene is TRBJ2-7, the V gene TRBV7-6; 7 bases match TRBD1. V trimming: 2 bases; J trimming: 3 bases; junction bases outside the gene matches: 7. Germline V CDR1 and CDR2: SGHVS, FNYEAQ. This CDR3 comprises 15 residues. Here the CDR3 DNA reads TGTGCCAGCAGCTTATCGACAGGGTCTATCTACGAGCAGTACTTC. As protein: CASSLSTGSIYEQYF.

The J gene is TRBJ1-5, the V gene TRBV7-8, with TRBD1 as a possible D gene (6 bases). The V and J ends lost 3 bases and 3 bases respectively, with 12 bases between them. Germline CDR1 reads SGHVS; CDR2 reads FQNEAQ. The CDR3 spans 15 residues. The CDR3 nucleotides read TGTGCCAGCAGCTTTGAGACAGGTCTCAATCAGCCCCAGCATTTT. Amino acid sequence: CASSFETGLNQPQHF.

In its sample, this clone was seen a few times. This chain uses TRBV4-3 with TRBJ2-7; the D gene is possibly TRBD2 (5 bases). The CDR3 loop spans 15 amino acids. V lost 0 bases to trimming and J lost 4 bases, with 13 bases between them. Germline loops: CDR1 LGHNA, CDR2 YSLEER. The CDR3 region is CASSQDFSDRYEQYF. In nucleotides, the CDR3 is TGCGCCAGCAGCCAAGATTTTAGCGACCGTTACGAGCAGTACTTC.

This sequence joins TRBV13 and TRBJ2-3, with TRBD1 identical over 7 bases. This CDR3 comprises 14 residues. CDR1 and CDR2 (germline): PRHDT, FYEKMQ (reference sequence). The V gene end was trimmed by 6 bases and the J gene end by 0 bases; junction bases not matched to a gene: 3. In nucleotides, the CDR3 is TGTGCCAGCAGTCAGGGACAGAGCACAGATACGCAGTATTTT. It is translated as CASSQGQSTDTQYF.

The chain carries TRBV7-3 and TRBJ2-1; a weak D match, TRBD1 (5 bases). Germline CDR1 SGHTA, CDR2 FQGTGA. CDR3 size: 15 residues. The V end lost 6 bases, the J end lost 0 bases, and 12 bases lay between the germline ends. CDR3 in DNA: TGTGCCAGCAGTTCTGGGGCTAGCTCCTACAATGAGCAGTTCTTC. Protein product: CASSSGASSYNEQFF.

The rearrangement joins TRBV7-9 to TRBJ2-7; TRBD1 matches 8 bases. J was trimmed by 5 bases and V by 7 bases; bases with no gene match: 7. CDR3 size: 13 residues. The V gene's germline CDR1 is SEHNR and CDR2 FQNEAQ (reference sequence). The CDR3 DNA is TGTGCCAGCACCTCAGGGGGCTTCAACGAGCAGTACTTC. The encoded protein is CASTSGGFNEQYF.

V and J are TRBV27 and TRBJ1-2; the match to TRBD1 covers 7 bases. With 4 bases clipped from V and 3 bases from J, the junction kept 14 bases outside the gene matches. Germline assignment: CDR1 MNHEY and CDR2 SMNVEV (reference sequence). The CDR3 length is 17 residues. CDR3 region: CASSSIRVQGVDYGYTF. CDR3 bases: TGTGCCAGCAGTTCCATCAGGGTCCAGGGGGTCGACTATGGCTACACCTTC.

The chain is built from TRBV18 and TRBJ1-4, with TRBD1 as a possible D gene (5 bases). The germline V gene encodes CDR1 KGHSH and CDR2 LQKENI. V lost 6 bases, J lost 5 bases, and 16 bases lay in between. This CDR3 has 15 amino acids. CDR3 coding DNA: TGTGCCAGCTCTGAATGGGGACGGGAGAATGAAAAACTGTTTTTT. Its protein is CASSEWGRENEKLFF.